Listed below are T cell receptor beta chains from one sample, sequenced in a study of human T cells and chemical hapten exposure. TCRdb re-derived calls from the RACE reads in MiXCR, one entry per CDR3 protein. Among tens of thousands of distinct CDR3 sequences listed, about 8.6% were seen once. The sample was whole blood. The receptors shown here come from a female donor in good health. Some clones in this sample may be carry-over from other donors' samples. Each CDR3 is given with its conserved first and last residue. A D gene is named only where the DNA matches it firmly. A row's size may be missing; if present it is once, few, many or a size class.

j_gene | abundance | d_gene | v_gene | CDR3nt | CDR3aa
TRBJ1-2 | - | - | TRBV2 | TGTGCCAGTACTGAGATGCTCAGGGATGGCTACACCTTC | CASTEMLRDGYTF
TRBJ2-5 | - | - | TRBV30 | TGTGCCTGGAGTGAGGAAGGGGGGTTGGAGACCCAGTACTTC | CAWSEEGGLETQYF
TRBJ1-4 | few | - | TRBV2 | TGTGCCACTTCGGAGGGAGCTAATGAAAAACTGTTTTTT | CATSEGANEKLFF
TRBJ2-1 | few | - | TRBV5-6 | TGTGCCAGCAGCATCATCATGAATGAGCAGTTCTTC | CASSIIMNEQFF
TRBJ2-3 | - | TRBD2 | TRBV11-2 | TGTGCCAGCAGCTTTTCGCGGGAGGGCCGCAACACAGATACGCAGTATTTT | CASSFSREGRNTDTQYF
TRBJ2-7 | few | - | TRBV7-9 | TGTGCCAGCAGCCCTGGGAGTTGGTCCTACGAGCAGTACTTC | CASSPGSWSYEQYF
TRBJ2-1 | many | - | TRBV6-2/TRBV6-3 | TGTGCCAGCAGTTTAGTAGTCTCCTACAATGAGCAGTTCTTC | CASSLVVSYNEQFF
TRBJ2-6 | - | - | TRBV18 | TGTGCCAGCTCACCGATAAGCGGCTCTGGGGCCAACGTCCTGACTTTC | CASSPISGSGANVLTF
TRBJ2-3 | many | TRBD2 | TRBV15 | TGTGCCACCAGCCGGGGGACTAGCGGAAGCACAGATACGCAGTATTTT | CATSRGTSGSTDTQYF
TRBJ2-5 | few | - | TRBV2 | TGTGCCAGCGGAACTAGGAAAGAGACCCAGTACTTC | CASGTRKETQYF
TRBJ2-1 | - | TRBD2 | TRBV2 | TGTGCCAGCAGTCGGACTAGCGGGAGAAATGAGCAGTTCTTC | CASSRTSGRNEQFF
TRBJ2-7 | - | TRBD2 | TRBV30 | TGTGCCTGGAGTGCCGGGACTAGCGGTTCCTACGAGCAGTACTTC | CAWSAGTSGSYEQYF
TRBJ2-7 | - | - | TRBV30 | TGTGCCTGGAGTGGTGATAGCGTTAGCTCCTACGAGCAGTACTTC | CAWSGDSVSSYEQYF
TRBJ1-1 | many | - | TRBV6-2/TRBV6-3 | TGTGCCAGCAGTTACACGGGGCTGAACACTGAAGCTTTCTTT | CASSYTGLNTEAFF